Following are 14 T cell receptor beta chains from one sample sequenced in a study of neurological immune-mediated disorders. Time point given: technical triplicate 3. Each CDR3 protein gets one entry after TCRdb re-called the 5' RACE reads with MiXCR. The profile shows about 44,000 distinct CDR3 sequences, roughly 21% of them singletons. Sample: PBMCs. The receptor source for this set is a man between 60 and 75 years old with HTLV-1-associated myelopathy (HAM/TSP).

This clonotype was recorded many times. The rearrangement joins TRBV5-1 to TRBJ2-5; D remains ambiguous. With 0 bases removed from V and 1 base from J, the gap between germline ends came to 7 bases. Germline V CDR1 and CDR2: SGHRS, YFSETQ. The length of the CDR3 is 14 residues. The CDR3 here is CASSLESFQETQYF. The CDR3 DNA sequence: TGCGCCAGCAGCTTGGAGTCGTTCCAAGAGACCCAGTACTTC.

This clonotype was counted many times. The CDR3 DNA reads TGTGCCAGCAGCCGGGATCTAGCGGGAGGGCCGGACCAAGAGACCCAGTACTTC. It yields the protein CASSRDLAGGPDQETQYF. The chain is built from TRBV7-9 and TRBJ2-5, with 12 bases aligning to TRBD2. CDR1 and CDR2 (germline): SEHNR, FQNEAQ (reference sequence). The CDR3 sequence is 18 residues long. Trimming removed 5 bases from V and 0 bases from J; junction bases left unmatched: 10. Supplemented by reference TRBV7-9 and TRBJ2-5, the full variable domain reads DTGVSQNPRHKITKRGQNVTFRCDPISEHNRLYWYRQTLGQGPEFLTYFQNEAQLEKSRLLSDRFSAERPKGSFSTLEIQRTEQGDSAMYLCASSRDLAGGPDQETQYFGPGTRLLVL.

This sequence joins TRBV20-1 and TRBJ2-2; no clear D. This CDR3 contains 13 residues. Germline CDR1 and CDR2: DFQATT and SNEGSKA (reference sequence). Trimming removed 0 bases at V and 1 base at J, with 3 bases between. CDR3 sequence: CSARDRNTGELFF. The DNA for the CDR3 is TGCAGTGCTAGAGACCGGAACACCGGGGAGCTGTTTTTT.

This clonotype was counted at least ten times. V gene TRBV5-1 combines with J gene TRBJ2-7; weak D call: TRBD2 (5 bases). CDR1 and CDR2 (germline): SGHRS, YFSETQ. V shed 0 bases and J shed 1 base, with 11 bases lying between them. This CDR3 spans 15 amino acids. The CDR3 region is CASSLGGSFSYEQYF. CDR3 sequence (DNA): TGCGCCAGCAGCTTGGGAGGGAGTTTTTCCTACGAGCAGTACTTC.

Many counts were recorded for this clonotype. The genes are TRBV20-1 and TRBJ2-1; tentative D call: TRBD2 (5 bases). V lost 0 bases, J lost 9 bases, and 18 bases lay in between. This CDR3 spans 15 amino acids. Germline V gene lookup returns CDR1 DFQATT and CDR2 SNEGSKA (reference sequence). CDR3 region: CSARDRKLGGGEQFF. CDR3 in DNA: TGCAGTGCTAGAGATCGGAAACTAGGTGGCGGTGAGCAGTTCTTC.

This clonotype showed up many times. The CDR3 DNA is TGTGCCAGCAGTCCCCGGACAGGGCTTAGGGAGACCCAGTACTTC. As protein: CASSPRTGLRETQYF. The chain uses TRBV27 and TRBJ2-5, with 8 bases that match TRBD1. The J segment lost 5 bases and the V segment lost 5 bases, leaving 10 bases of the junction unmatched. CDR3 length: 15 amino acids. CDR1 is MNHEY, CDR2 SMNVEV, per germline (reference sequence).

In this sample, this clonotype turned up many times. This chain uses TRBV20-1 with TRBJ2-7; D might be TRBD1 (5 bases). Trimming stripped 2 bases from V and 0 bases from J, with 23 bases between. CDR1 and CDR2 from the germline V gene are DFQATT and SNEGSKA (reference sequence). CDR3 size: 18 residues. CDR3 coding DNA: TGCAGTGCTAGACTTGGCCTTACAGGCTATTGGGACTCCTACGAGCAGTACTTC. It is translated as CSARLGLTGYWDSYEQYF.

This clonotype was seen ten or more times. The chain uses TRBV20-1 and TRBJ1-5; TRBD1 aligns across 7 bases. After removal of 2 bases from V and 3 bases from J, the junction contained 10 bases not matched to a gene. This CDR3 is 16 amino acids long. From germline, CDR1 is DFQATT and CDR2 SNEGSKA (reference sequence). The CDR3 DNA reads as TGCAGTGCTAGACCCTACGACAGGGTTGACAATCAGCCCCAGCATTTT. Translation gives CSARPYDRVDNQPQHF.

The sample holds many counts of this clonotype. The chain has TRBV15 and TRBJ1-2, with D hard to call. This CDR3 is built from 15 residues. From germline, CDR1 is LNHNV and CDR2 YYDKDF (reference sequence). V was cut by 0 bases and J by 5 bases, with 13 bases left in between. The CDR3 sequence: CATSRDYAARYGYTF. CDR3 DNA sequence: TGTGCCACCAGCAGAGATTATGCGGCGAGGTATGGCTACACCTTC.

In this sample, this clonotype turned up many times. The rearrangement links TRBV5-1 to TRBJ2-3, with a possible D match to TRBD1 (6 bases). Germline V gives CDR1 SGHRS, CDR2 YFSETQ. The CDR3 covers 17 residues. Trimming pared 0 bases from V and 0 bases from J, leaving 14 bases between. The CDR3 is CASSLGGQPSSTDTQYF. As DNA, the CDR3 is TGCGCCAGCAGCTTGGGAGGACAGCCCTCTAGCACAGATACGCAGTATTTT. The full variable domain, completed using reference TRBV5-1 and TRBJ2-3, is KAGVTQTPRYLIKTRGQQVTLSCSPISGHRSVSWYQQTPGQGLQFLFEYFSETQRNKGNFPGRFSGRQFSNSRSEMNVSTLELGDSALYLCASSLGGQPSSTDTQYFGPGTRLTVL.

V gene TRBV18 combines with J gene TRBJ1-5; the D is unclear. The ends were cut back, 2 bases at V and 4 bases at J, with 3 bases in the middle. This CDR3 spans 12 amino acids. Germline V gene data show CDR1 as KGHSH and CDR2 as LQKENI. This CDR3 is CASSPGNQPQHF. In nucleotides, the CDR3 is TGTGCCAGCTCACCAGGGAATCAGCCCCAGCATTTT.

This clonotype was seen ten or more times. The chain is built from TRBV20-1 and TRBJ1-5, with TRBD1 matching over 8 bases. The CDR3 spans 16 residues. The V segment lost 7 bases and the J segment 1 base; nucleotides outside the gene matches: 12. CDR1 and CDR2 from the germline V gene are DFQATT and SNEGSKA (reference sequence). The CDR3 spells CSGLPPGGESNQPQHF. In DNA form, the CDR3 reads TGCAGTGGTCTACCCCCAGGGGGCGAAAGCAATCAGCCCCAGCATTTT.

Concerning this clonotype: A read error may account for a junction end that differs from germline. The chain recombines TRBV5-5 with TRBJ1-3; tentatively, D is TRBD1 (6 bases). CDR1 is SGHKS and CDR2 is YYEKEE in the germline V gene (reference sequence). The length of the CDR3 is 16 residues. This CDR3 reads CASSLQAQGPGNTIYF. The CDR3 DNA reads TGTGCAAGCAGCCTGCAAGCACAGGGCCCTGGAAACACCATATATTTT. The variable domain in full, with the rest retrieved from reference TRBV5-5 and TRBJ1-3, is DAGVTQSPTHLIKTRGQQVTLRCSPISGHKSVSWYQQVLGQGPQFIFQYYEKEERGRGNFPDRFSARQFPNYSSELNVNALLLGDSALYLCASSLQAQGPGNTIYFGEGSWLTVV.

Many counts were recorded for this clonotype. This sequence joins TRBV10-2 and TRBJ1-4, with a possible D match to TRBD1 (6 bases). Trimming stripped 6 bases from V and 6 bases from J, with 17 bases between. This CDR3 has 15 residues. Looked up from germline, CDR1 is WSHSY and CDR2 is SAAADI. The CDR3 spells CASRPWGRVDEKLFF. CDR3 nucleotides: TGCGCCAGCAGACCTTGGGGGCGGGTGGATGAAAAACTGTTTTTT.